What follows are 16 T cell receptor beta chains derived from one specimen sequenced in a study of identical twins. TCRdb re-analysed the 5' RACE reads in MiXCR, keeping a single row per CDR3 protein. The table includes approximately 600,000 distinct CDR3 sequences, roughly 9.9% detected once. These data were likewise used in another study, on yellow fever vaccine responses in identical twins.

The sample comprised PBMCs. These receptors all come from a woman in her late teens or twenties in good health.

This clonotype was counted a few times. The chain combines TRBV28 with TRBJ2-1, with TRBD1 matching over 7 bases. Trimming at V came to 8 bases and at J to 0 bases, leaving 7 bases not matched to a gene. CDR3 length equals 15 residues. Germline assignment: CDR1 MDHEN and CDR2 SYDVKM. The CDR3 loop reads CASGTHRGSYNEQFF. The CDR3 coding sequence is TGTGCCAGCGGGACCCACAGGGGCTCCTACAATGAGCAGTTCTTC.

This clonotype was found a few times. V usage is TRBV4-3 and J usage is TRBJ2-1; 7 nucleotides agree with TRBD1. The CDR3 has 15 residues. Germline V gene lookup returns CDR1 LGHNA and CDR2 YSLEER. V shed 0 bases, J shed 4 bases, and the junction held 3 bases outside the gene matches. CDR3 in amino acids: CASSQDRGQYNEQFF. CDR3 bases: TGCGCCAGCAGCCAAGACCGGGGACAGTACAATGAGCAGTTCTTC.

This clonotype has ten or more counts. This chain links TRBV4-1 with TRBJ2-3; D is ambiguous. This CDR3 spans 17 amino acids. With 0 bases removed from V and 1 base from J, the gap between germline ends came to 14 bases. The V gene's germline CDR1 is MGHRA and CDR2 YSYEKL. In nucleotides, the CDR3 is TGCGCCAGCAGCCAAGATAAACAGACCTTGGGCACAGATACGCAGTATTTT. Translation gives CASSQDKQTLGTDTQYF.

There are a few counts of this clonotype. The V gene is TRBV3-1, the J gene TRBJ1-1; D unresolved. Germline assignment: CDR1 LGHDT and CDR2 YNNKEL (reference sequence). V was shortened by 1 base and J by 0 bases, with 12 bases between the two germline ends. CDR3 length equals 16 residues. The CDR3 DNA sequence: TGTGCCAGCAGCCAAGTTAGTGGCCCCATGAACACTGAAGCTTTCTTT. It is translated as CASSQVSGPMNTEAFF.

The rearrangement joins TRBV7-9 to TRBJ2-7; D tentatively reads TRBD1 or TRBD2 (5 bases each). The CDR3 has 15 amino acids. V lost 1 base to trimming and J lost 5 bases, with 15 bases between them. Germline V gene lookup returns CDR1 SEHNR and CDR2 FQNEAQ (reference sequence). The CDR3 nucleotides read TGTGCCAGCAGCTTAGTGGGGGTAGGGAGACACGAGCAGTACTTC. It is translated as CASSLVGVGRHEQYF.

This clonotype was detected a few times. This chain joins TRBV4-1 and TRBJ1-2, with a weak D call TRBD1 (5 bases). Trimming removed 2 bases from V and 4 bases from J, with 17 bases in between. This CDR3 has 16 residues. Germline V gives CDR1 MGHRA, CDR2 YSYEKL. The CDR3 bases are TGCGCCAGCAGCCAAACCGGTGATGGGACGGTCTATGGCTACACCTTC. As protein: CASSQTGDGTVYGYTF.

This clonotype was seen more than once but under ten times. The chain carries TRBV12-3 or TRBV12-4 and TRBJ1-6; D remains ambiguous. The ends were cut back, 3 bases at V and 9 bases at J, with 6 bases in the middle. This CDR3 comprises 12 residues. This chain's CDR3 is CASSFWGSPLHF. CDR3 coding DNA: TGTGCCAGCAGTTTTTGGGGTTCACCCCTCCACTTT.

With respect to this clonotype: A read error may be the cause here, since a much bigger clone is one base away. The genes are TRBV2 and TRBJ2-7; possibly TRBD1 for D (6 bases). In germline, CDR1 is SNHLY, CDR2 FYNNEI. V gave up 3 bases and J gave up 0 bases, with 6 bases separating them. The CDR3 runs 13 residues. Written as DNA, the CDR3 is TGTGCCAGCAGTGAGGACAGCTCCTACGAGCAGTACTTC. Protein sequence: CASSEDSSYEQYF.

The J gene is TRBJ2-3, the V gene TRBV11-2; tentative D call: TRBD2 (5 bases). The germline V gene encodes CDR1 SGHAT and CDR2 FQNNGV. Trimming stripped 3 bases from V and 4 bases from J, with 17 bases between. The CDR3 sequence is 16 residues long. The CDR3 region is CASSLIGAGVADTQYF. In DNA form, the CDR3 reads TGTGCCAGCAGCTTGATTGGCGCGGGCGTGGCAGATACGCAGTATTTT. Supplemented by reference TRBV11-2 and TRBJ2-3, the full variable domain reads EAGVAQSPRYKIIEKRQSVAFWCNPISGHATLYWYQQILGQGPKLLIQFQNNGVVDDSQLPKDRFSAERLKGVDSTLKIQPAKLEDSAVYLCASSLIGAGVADTQYFGPGTRLTVL.

This clonotype occurred many times. The CDR3 protein is CASSPGPGRANEKLFF. The CDR3 region has the DNA TGTGCCAGCTCACCCGGCCCCGGACGGGCTAATGAAAAACTGTTTTTT. The chain combines TRBV18 with TRBJ1-4; no reliable D call. V lost 3 bases and J lost 3, with 14 bases in between. This CDR3 region has 16 residues. Per germline, CDR1 KGHSH and CDR2 LQKENI.

This clonotype occurred many times. The chain couples TRBV12-3 or TRBV12-4 to TRBJ1-6, with 11 bases matching TRBD1. The CDR3 length is 14 residues. V shed 6 bases and J 9 bases; nucleotides not matched to a gene: 4. In nucleotides, the CDR3 is TGTGCCAGCAGAGCCGGGACAGGGGGTTCACCCCTCCACTTT. Translated, it gives CASRAGTGGSPLHF.

In this sample, this clonotype turned up many times. The chain employs TRBV12-3 or TRBV12-4 and TRBJ1-3, with 8 bases identical to TRBD1. The CDR3 is 15 residues long. V shed 2 bases, J shed 2 bases, and the junction held 2 bases outside the gene matches. The CDR3 DNA reads TGTGCCAGCAGTTTACAGGGGGCCGCTGGAAACACCATATATTTT. This codes for CASSLQGAAGNTIYF.

In this sample, this clonotype turned up a few times. The J gene is TRBJ2-3, the V gene TRBV10-3, with D unresolved. Looked up from germline, CDR1 is ENHRY and CDR2 is SYGVKD. V was shortened by 2 bases and J by 6 bases, with 9 bases between the two germline ends. There are 13 residues in the CDR3. Written as DNA, the CDR3 is TGTGCCATCAGTGAGCAACTCACCGATACGCAGTATTTT. Its protein is CAISEQLTDTQYF.

This clonotype was detected ten times or more. The chain is built from TRBV4-3 and TRBJ1-1, with D perhaps TRBD1 (5 bases). The CDR3 length is 13 residues. V shed 2 bases and J shed 1 base, with 5 bases lying between them. Germline loops: CDR1 LGHNA, CDR2 YSLEER. CDR3 residues: CASSQTGNTEAFF. The CDR3 region has the DNA TGCGCCAGCAGCCAAACAGGGAACACTGAAGCTTTCTTT.

The genes are TRBV29-1 and TRBJ2-7, with D possibly being TRBD1 (5 bases). Trimming removed 3 bases at V and 0 bases at J, with 6 bases between. The germline CDR1 and CDR2 sequences are SQVTM and ANQGSEA. The CDR3 spans 12 residues. CDR3 protein: CSVEDNSYEQYF. CDR3 bases: TGCAGCGTTGAGGACAACTCCTACGAGCAGTACTTC.

This clonotype was counted at least ten times. The chain has TRBV24-1 and TRBJ2-5; D unclear. Trimming took 3 bases from V and 2 from J, leaving 12 bases between them. This CDR3 has 15 amino acids. Germline-derived CDR1 and CDR2 are KGHDR and SFDVKD. CDR3 DNA sequence: TGTGCCACCAGTGATCGGTCACAGAATCAAGAGACCCAGTACTTC. Its protein is CATSDRSQNQETQYF.